These 2 T cell receptor beta chains share one sample of origin, sequenced in a study of cytomegalovirus exposure and HLA in healthy donors. Profiling relied on immunoSEQ multiplex PCR, and the TCRdb table lists in-frame clones only, not all of them. The repertoire holds 150,000 to 200,000 clones, with almost 85% as singletons. The sample taken for sequencing was PBMCs. The source is a young man in good health and CMV-seropositive.

V is TRBV6-5 and J is TRBJ2-1, with TRBD1 matching 8 bases. Looked up from germline, CDR1 is MNHEY and CDR2 is SVGAGI. The CDR3 has 12 residues. V lost 7 bases and J lost 8; bases outside the gene matches: 4. The CDR3 is CASKSTGDEQFF. CDR3 nucleotides: TGTGCCAGCAAATCGACAGGGGATGAGCAGTTCTTC.

The V gene is TRBV11-2, the J gene TRBJ2-3, with 9 positions matching TRBD2. Germline V lookup: CDR1 SGHAT, CDR2 FQNNGV. The CDR3 consists of 15 residues. V shed 6 bases and J 4 bases; nucleotides not matched to a gene: 8. The CDR3 reads CASSFAGGRADTQYF. DNA of the CDR3: TGTGCCAGCAGTTTCGCGGGGGGGCGGGCAGATACGCAGTATTTT.